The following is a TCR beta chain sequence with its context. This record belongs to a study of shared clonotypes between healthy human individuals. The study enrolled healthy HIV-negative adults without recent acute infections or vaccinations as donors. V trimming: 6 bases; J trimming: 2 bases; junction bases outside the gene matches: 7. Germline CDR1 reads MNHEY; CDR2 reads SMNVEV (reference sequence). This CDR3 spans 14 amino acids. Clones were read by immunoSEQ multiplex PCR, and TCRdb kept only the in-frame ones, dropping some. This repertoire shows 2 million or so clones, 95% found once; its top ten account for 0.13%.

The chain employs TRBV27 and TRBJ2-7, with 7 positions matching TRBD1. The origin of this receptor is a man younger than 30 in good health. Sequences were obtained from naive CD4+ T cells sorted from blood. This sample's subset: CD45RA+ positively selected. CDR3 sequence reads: CASSPMTGTYEQYF. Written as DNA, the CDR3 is TGTGCCAGCAGCCCCATGACAGGGACCTACGAGCAGTACTTC.